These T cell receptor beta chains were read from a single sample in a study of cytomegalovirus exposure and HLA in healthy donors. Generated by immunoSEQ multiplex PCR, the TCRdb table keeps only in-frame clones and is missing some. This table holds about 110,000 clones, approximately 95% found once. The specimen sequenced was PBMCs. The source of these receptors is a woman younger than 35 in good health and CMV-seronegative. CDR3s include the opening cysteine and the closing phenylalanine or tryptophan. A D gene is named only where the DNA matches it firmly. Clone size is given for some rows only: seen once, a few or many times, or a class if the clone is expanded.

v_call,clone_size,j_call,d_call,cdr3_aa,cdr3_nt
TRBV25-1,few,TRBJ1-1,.,CASSVRGGTEAFF,TGTGCCAGCAGTGTCAGGGGAGGGACTGAAGCTTTCTTT
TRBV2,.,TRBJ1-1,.,CASSEKGFTEAFF,TGTGCCAGCAGTGAAAAGGGGTTCACTGAAGCTTTCTTT
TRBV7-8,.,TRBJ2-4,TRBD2,CASSLRGAAAKNIQYF,TGTGCCAGCAGCCTGCGGGGGGCGGCGGCCAAAAACATTCAGTACTTC
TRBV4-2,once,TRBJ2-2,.,CASSQLVSDGELFF,TGTGCCAGCAGCCAATTGGTGTCAGACGGGGAGCTGTTTTTT
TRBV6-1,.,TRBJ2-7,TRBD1,CASSEGRGPYEQYF,TGTGCCAGCAGTGAAGGCAGGGGGCCCTACGAGCAGTACTTC
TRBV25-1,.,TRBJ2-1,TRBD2,CASSAGPGLALGEQFF,TGTGCCAGCAGCGCCGGGCCGGGACTAGCGTTGGGTGAGCAGTTCTTC
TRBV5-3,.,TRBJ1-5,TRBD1,CARSLAGSRGPGYQPQHF,TGTGCCAGAAGCTTGGCGGGTTCCAGGGGGCCTGGCTATCAGCCCCAGCATTTT
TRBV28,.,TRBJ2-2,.,CASSLVGGRTGELFF,TGTGCCAGCAGTTTAGTGGGGGGGCGCACCGGGGAGCTGTTTTTT
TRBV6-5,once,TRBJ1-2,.,CASSYSSGRSGYTF,TGTGCCAGCAGTTACTCTTCAGGGAGGAGTGGCTACACCTTC
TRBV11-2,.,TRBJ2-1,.,CASRPASTAGPSNEQFF,TGTGCCAGCAGACCCGCTTCGACAGCGGGTCCGTCCAATGAGCAGTTCTTC
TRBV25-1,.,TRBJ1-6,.,CASSESSSYNSPLHF,TGTGCCAGCAGTGAGTCGAGCTCCTATAATTCACCCCTCCACTTT
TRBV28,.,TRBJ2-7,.,CASGKPGEAYEQYF,TGTGCCAGCGGAAAACCGGGGGAGGCCTACGAGCAGTACTTC
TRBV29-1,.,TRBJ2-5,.,CSVDSVFRQETQYF,TGCAGCGTTGATAGTGTCTTCAGGCAAGAGACCCAGTACTTC
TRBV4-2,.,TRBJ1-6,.,CASSQGTAIPPLHF,TGTGCCAGCAGCCAAGGGACAGCCATTCCACCCCTCCACTTT
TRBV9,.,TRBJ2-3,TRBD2,CASTLGLAVTDTQYF,TGTGCCAGCACCCTAGGACTAGCTGTCACAGATACGCAGTATTTT
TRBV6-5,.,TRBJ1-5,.,CASSYSGGNQPQHF,TGTGCCAGCAGTTACTCCGGGGGCAATCAGCCCCAGCATTTT
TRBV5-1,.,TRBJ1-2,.,CASSLQGYGYTF,TGCGCCAGCAGCTTACAGGGATATGGCTACACCTTC
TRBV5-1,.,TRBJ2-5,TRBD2,CASKGAGVQETQYF,TGCGCCAGCAAGGGAGCGGGGGTCCAAGAGACCCAGTACTTC
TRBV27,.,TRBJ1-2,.,CASSYGAGNLSRGYTF,TGTGCCAGCAGTTATGGGGCAGGAAACTTGTCGCGGGGCTACACCTTC
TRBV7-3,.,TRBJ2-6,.,CASSLAGSGANVLTF,TGTGCCAGCAGCTTAGCCGGCTCTGGGGCCAACGTCCTGACTTTC
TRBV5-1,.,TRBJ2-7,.,CASSLAGVQQYF,TGCGCCAGCAGCTTGGCAGGTGTTCAGCAGTACTTC
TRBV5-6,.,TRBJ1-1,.,CASSLGGLFMNTEAFF,TGTGCCAGCAGCTTGGGGGGCCTGTTTATGAACACTGAAGCTTTCTTT
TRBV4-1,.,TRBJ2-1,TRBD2,CASSQPAGDEQFF,TGCGCCAGCAGCCAGCCAGCGGGGGATGAGCAGTTCTTC
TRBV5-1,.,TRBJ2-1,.,CASSLSEVYNEQFF,TGCGCCAGCAGCTTGTCTGAGGTCTACAATGAGCAGTTCTTC
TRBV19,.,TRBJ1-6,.,CATGFSYNSPLHF,TGTGCCACGGGATTCTCCTATAATTCACCCCTCCACTTT
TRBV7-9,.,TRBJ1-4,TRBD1,CASSLGDRVSSNEKLFF,TGTGCCAGCAGCTTAGGGGACAGGGTTTCGTCTAATGAAAAACTGTTTTTT
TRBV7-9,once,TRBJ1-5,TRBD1,CASSFDRAGQPQHF,TGTGCCAGCAGCTTCGACAGGGCGGGGCAGCCCCAGCATTTT
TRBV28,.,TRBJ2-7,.,CASSRRLYEQYF,TGTGCCAGCAGTCGCAGGCTCTACGAGCAGTACTTC
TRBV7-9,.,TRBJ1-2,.,CASSPEVAPYGYTF,TGTGCCAGCAGCCCAGAGGTGGCCCCCTATGGCTACACCTTC
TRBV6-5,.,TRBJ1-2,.,CASSEQGEEYGYTF,TGTGCCAGCAGTGAACAGGGTGAAGAGTATGGCTACACCTTC
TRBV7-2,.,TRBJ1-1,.,CASSRRVSTEAFF,TGTGCCAGCAGCCGGAGAGTTTCCACTGAAGCTTTCTTT
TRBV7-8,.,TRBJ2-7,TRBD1,CASSMTMGQQTYEQYF,TGTGCCAGCAGCATGACTATGGGACAGCAGACCTACGAGCAGTACTTC
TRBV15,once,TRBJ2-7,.,CATSRGDFGSYEQYF,TGTGCCACCAGCAGAGGGGACTTCGGATCCTACGAGCAGTACTTC
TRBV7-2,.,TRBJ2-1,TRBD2,CASSFLAGLYNEQFF,TGTGCCAGCAGCTTTCTAGCGGGGTTGTACAATGAGCAGTTCTTC
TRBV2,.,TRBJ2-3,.,CASSGGNTQYF,TGTGCCAGCAGTGGAGGAAATACGCAGTATTTT
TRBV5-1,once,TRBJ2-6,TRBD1,CASSSWDRGSSGANVLTF,TGCGCCAGCAGCTCCTGGGACAGGGGAAGCTCTGGGGCCAACGTCCTGACTTTC
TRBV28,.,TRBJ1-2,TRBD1,CASSPGTGIYGYTF,TGTGCCAGCAGTCCCGGGACAGGGATCTATGGCTACACCTTC
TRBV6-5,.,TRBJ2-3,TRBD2,CASSYSPSGRTDTQYF,TGTGCCAGCAGTTACTCGCCTAGCGGGCGCACAGATACGCAGTATTTT
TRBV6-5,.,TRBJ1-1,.,CASRPPGVSTEAFF,TGTGCCAGCAGGCCTCCAGGGGTATCAACTGAAGCTTTCTTT